Below are 8 T cell receptor beta chains sequenced from a single sample in a study of graft-versus-host responses after intestinal transplantation. Assay used: immunoSEQ multiplex PCR; TCRdb lists only in-frame clones, some missing. Counted here are about 45,000 clones, 91% occurring once; the ten biggest clones make up 4% to 4.5%. Sequencing used PBMCs, obtained 524 days after transplant. The receptor set was obtained from a human patient who received an intestinal transplant, so some T cells may come from the graft donor.

This clone was observed a handful of times. The chain employs TRBV30 and TRBJ1-1, with D unclear. Per germline, CDR1 GTSNPN and CDR2 SVGIG (reference sequence). V dropped 5 bases and J dropped 6 bases, with 7 bases sitting between them. The length of the CDR3 is 10 residues. CDR3 bases: TGTGCCTGGGCAGAGGCTGAAGCTTTCTTT. This codes for CAWAEAEAFF.

This CDR3 reads CASSFRSGRGETQYF. The CDR3 coding sequence is TGTGCCAGCAGTTTTCGAAGCGGGAGAGGAGAGACCCAGTACTTC. The gene calls are TRBV28 and TRBJ2-5; 8 nucleotides line up with TRBD2. The trim removed 3 bases at V and 4 bases at J, leaving 7 bases unmatched. The CDR3 covers 15 residues. CDR1 is MDHEN and CDR2 is SYDVKM in the germline V gene.

The CDR3 DNA reads as TGCGCCAGCAGCCGGGGACTAGTCCCAACCGATGAGCTGTTTTTT. Translation: CASSRGLVPTDELFF. This chain links TRBV5-1 with TRBJ2-2, with 8 bases identical to TRBD2. The trim removed 4 bases at V and 11 bases at J, leaving 13 bases unmatched. Looked up from germline, CDR1 is SGHRS and CDR2 is YFSETQ. This CDR3 is built from 15 residues.

The J gene is TRBJ2-2, the V gene TRBV5-1; 13 bases agree with TRBD2. The V gene's germline CDR1 is SGHRS and CDR2 YFSETQ. V was clipped by 3 bases and J by 5 bases; unmatched bases: 1. The CDR3 totals 15 residues. CDR3 amino acids: CASSWTSGRTGELFF. CDR3 bases: TGCGCCAGCAGCTGGACTAGCGGGAGAACCGGGGAGCTGTTTTTT.

This clone was counted a few times. The V and J genes are TRBV7-4 and TRBJ1-2; TRBD1 matches 8 bases. This CDR3 comprises 16 residues. Germline assignment: CDR1 SGHVT and CDR2 SQSDAQ. V gave up 4 bases and J gave up 3 bases; unmatched junction bases: 10. DNA for the CDR3: TGTGCCAGCAGCTCTGAGGCGACAGGGGAGTACTATGGCTACACCTTC. As protein: CASSSEATGEYYGYTF.

V and J are TRBV7-9 and TRBJ2-1; D remains unclear. Between the trimmed V and J ends, which lost 1 base and 9 bases, there was a span of 7 bases. Germline CDR1 reads SEHNR; CDR2 reads FQNEAQ (reference sequence). There are 12 residues in the CDR3. CDR3 sequence (DNA): TGTGCCAGCAGCTTAGGTCGCCTTGAGCAGTTCTTC. Its protein is CASSLGRLEQFF.

The chain combines TRBV9 with TRBJ1-1, with 8 bases matching TRBD1. CDR1 and CDR2 (germline): SGDLS, YYNGEE. The CDR3 totals 12 residues. The V gene end was trimmed by 4 bases and the J gene end by 4 bases; junction bases not matched to a gene: 0. For the CDR3, the DNA is TGTGCCAGCAGCACAGGGGGCACTGAAGCTTTCTTT. It yields the protein CASSTGGTEAFF.

The chain has TRBV6-4 and TRBJ1-5; D is perhaps TRBD1 (6 bases). The V gene lost 4 bases and the J gene lost 0 bases, with 13 bases spanning the gap. This CDR3 has 16 amino acids. CDR1 and CDR2 (germline): MRHNA, SNTAGT. This CDR3 reads CASSVRQVYSNQPQHF. The CDR3 nucleotides are TGTGCCAGCAGTGTGCGACAGGTCTATAGCAATCAGCCCCAGCATTTT.